This TCR beta chain stems from a study of response to subunit inactivated influenza vaccine. Overall study results and limits: Authors suggested each seasonal flu vaccination may recruit only limited numbers of new T cells.

Comment on this clonotype: Its specificity is not known.

TCRdb reprocessed the RT-PCR reads with MiXCR, giving one entry per CDR3 protein. The sample holds 500,000 to 550,000 distinct CDR3 sequences; approximately 7.3% are singletons and the top ten take around 14%. The specimen was PBMCs from blood, collected less than 30 months after vaccination. The sequence came from a man between 50 and 70 years old who received an inactivated influenza vaccine.

CDR3 nucleotides: TGTGCCATCAATGACAATAGCAATCAGCCCCAGCATTTT. Its translation: CAINDNSNQPQHF. V is TRBV10-3 and J is TRBJ1-5; D is unresolved. V lost 7 bases and J 0 bases, leaving 7 bases between the germline ends. The CDR3 covers 13 residues. Germline V gene lookup returns CDR1 ENHRY and CDR2 SYGVKD.